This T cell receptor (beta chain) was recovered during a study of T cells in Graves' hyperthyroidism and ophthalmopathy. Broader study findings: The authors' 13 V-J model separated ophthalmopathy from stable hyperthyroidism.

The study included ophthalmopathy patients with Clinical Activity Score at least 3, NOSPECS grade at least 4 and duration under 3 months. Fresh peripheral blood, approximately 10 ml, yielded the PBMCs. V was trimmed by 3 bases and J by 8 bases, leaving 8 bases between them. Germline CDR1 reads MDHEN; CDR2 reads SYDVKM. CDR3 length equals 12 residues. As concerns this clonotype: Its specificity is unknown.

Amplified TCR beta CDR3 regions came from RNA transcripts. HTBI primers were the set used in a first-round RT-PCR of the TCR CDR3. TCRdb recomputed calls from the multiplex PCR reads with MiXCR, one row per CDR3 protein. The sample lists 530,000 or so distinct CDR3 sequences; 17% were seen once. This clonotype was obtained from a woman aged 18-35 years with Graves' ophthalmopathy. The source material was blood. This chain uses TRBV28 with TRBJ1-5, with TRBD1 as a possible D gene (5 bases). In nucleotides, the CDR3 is TGTGCCAGCAGTTTCGGGGGGGAGCCCCAGCATTTT. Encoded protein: CASSFGGEPQHF. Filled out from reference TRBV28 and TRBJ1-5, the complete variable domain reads DVKVTQSSRYLVKRTGEKVFLECVQDMDHENMFWYRQDPGLGLRLIYFSYDVKMKEKGDIPEGYSVSREKKERFSLILESASTNQTSMYLCASSFGGEPQHFGDGTRLSIL.